This T cell receptor beta chain was captured in a study of T cell responses to AZD1222 COVID-19 vaccine. General observations from the study: CD4 TCRs linked to vaccination spanned spike, dominating at 160-218 and 743-854. Spike-specific TCR breadth and depth were elevated following two AZD1222 doses. Reports say nearly half of spike-specific TCRs go after unmutated variant regions. White British people made up most donors, females outnumbered males, and clonal diversity was possibly underestimated.

V was shortened by 2 bases and J by 6 bases, with 17 bases between the two germline ends. The CDR3 consists of 16 residues. CDR1 MNHEY and CDR2 SVGAGI come from the germline V gene. This clone was detected a few times. What it binds is not known. Generated by immunoSEQ multiplex PCR, the TCRdb table keeps only in-frame clones and is missing some. Here the sample spans roughly 140,000 clones, more than 75% being singletons. The V and J genes are TRBV6-5 and TRBJ2-1, with D possibly being TRBD2 (5 bases). This clonotype was obtained from an adult in good health. The sample was peripheral blood, taken on day 0 of AZD1222 vaccination. Written as DNA, the CDR3 is TGTGCCAGCAGTTACCGAACCGCCGGGGTCCTCAATGAGCAGTTCTTC. This codes for CASSYRTAGVLNEQFF.